These T cell receptor beta chains were read from a single sample in a study of cytomegalovirus exposure and HLA in healthy donors. Generated by immunoSEQ multiplex PCR, the TCRdb table keeps only in-frame clones and is missing some. The sample has 150,000 or so clones, more than 70% seen once. The sample was PBMCs. The receptors originated from a man aged 40-49 years in good health and CMV-seronegative. CDR3s include the opening cysteine and the closing phenylalanine or tryptophan. Fields, in order: V gene, D gene, clone size, J gene, CDR3 protein, CDR3 DNA. The D gene is left open where the match is weak. The size of a clone is reported for some rows only, either as once, few or many, or as a class for expanded clones.

TRBV27	-	-	TRBJ2-2	CASSGEREYTGELFF	TGTGCCAGCAGTGGGGAGAGGGAGTACACCGGGGAGCTGTTTTTT
TRBV6-1	-	-	TRBJ2-7	CASMLVQGTYEQYF	TGTGCCAGCATGCTGGTACAGGGTACCTACGAGCAGTACTTC
TRBV10-2	-	-	TRBJ2-1	CASSELLPQRLYNEQFF	TGCGCCAGCAGTGAGTTACTTCCCCAGCGGCTATACAATGAGCAGTTCTTC
TRBV5-6	-	-	TRBJ2-7	CASSLEGRRGYEQYF	TGTGCCAGCAGCTTGGAGGGACGGAGGGGCTACGAGCAGTACTTC
TRBV9	TRBD1	-	TRBJ1-4	CASSVRPGQGTTNEKLFF	TGTGCCAGCAGCGTTCGACCGGGACAGGGGACAACTAATGAAAAACTGTTTTTT
TRBV5-5	-	-	TRBJ1-3	CASSLDWGGNTIYF	TGTGCCAGCAGCTTGGATTGGGGGGGGAACACCATATATTTT
TRBV5-1	-	-	TRBJ1-4	CASSLALLGQEKLFF	TGCGCCAGCAGCTTGGCTTTGCTTGGTCAGGAAAAACTGTTTTTT
TRBV30	TRBD1	-	TRBJ2-7	CAWSDRDRSLFSYEQYF	TGTGCCTGGAGTGACCGGGACAGGTCCCTCTTCAGCTACGAGCAGTACTTC
TRBV4-1	-	few	TRBJ2-3	CASSSETDTQYF	TGCGCCAGCAGCTCGGAGACAGATACGCAGTATTTT
TRBV2	-	-	TRBJ1-5	CASLGQNSNQPQHF	TGTGCCAGCCTCGGACAGAATAGCAATCAGCCCCAGCATTTT
TRBV5-1	TRBD2	-	TRBJ2-5	CASSLTGTGGQETQYF	TGCGCCAGCAGCTTGACCGGGACGGGGGGCCAAGAGACCCAGTACTTC
TRBV5-1	TRBD1	-	TRBJ2-7	CASSLTVQGMGEQYF	TGCGCCAGCAGCCTGACCGTACAGGGGATGGGAGAGCAGTACTTC
TRBV5-6	-	few	TRBJ1-1	CASSLVGLEAFF	TGTGCCAGCAGCTTGGTGGGCCTTGAAGCTTTCTTT
TRBV5-1	-	-	TRBJ1-2	CASSSKTGDYGYTF	TGCGCCAGCAGCTCAAAGACAGGCGACTATGGCTACACCTTC
TRBV6-5	-	-	TRBJ1-5	CASSRGGMSNQPQHF	TGTGCCAGCAGTCGCGGGGGAATGAGCAATCAGCCCCAGCATTTT
TRBV10-3	TRBD2	once	TRBJ2-5	CAISGAAGGQETQYF	TGTGCCATCAGTGGGGCAGCGGGGGGGCAAGAGACCCAGTACTTC
TRBV5-6	TRBD1	-	TRBJ1-6	CASSFGQGSSPLHF	TGTGCCAGCAGCTTCGGACAGGGAAGTTCACCCCTCCACTTT
TRBV7-2	TRBD1	-	TRBJ1-2	CASSTATGWNGYTF	TGTGCCAGCAGCACCGCGACAGGGTGGAATGGCTACACCTTC
TRBV27	-	-	TRBJ2-7	CASSLIERRHEQYF	TGTGCCAGCAGTTTAATTGAGCGGCGCCACGAGCAGTACTTC
TRBV27	-	-	TRBJ2-2	CASSFGINTGELFF	TGTGCCAGCAGTTTCGGTATTAATACCGGGGAGCTGTTTTTT
TRBV11-3	TRBD2	-	TRBJ2-5	CASSPGLAGGQETQYF	TGTGCCAGCAGCCCGGGACTAGCGGGGGGACAAGAGACCCAGTACTTC
TRBV27	TRBD1	-	TRBJ2-2	CASRKGQGTYTGELFF	TGTGCCAGCAGAAAGGGACAGGGGACGTACACCGGGGAGCTGTTTTTT
TRBV29-1	TRBD1	-	TRBJ2-1	CSVVSGTGKNEQFF	TGCAGCGTTGTATCGGGGACAGGGAAAAATGAGCAGTTCTTC
TRBV30	-	-	TRBJ1-5	CAWREYSNQPQHF	TGTGCCTGGAGAGAGTATAGCAATCAGCCCCAGCATTTT
TRBV7-3	TRBD2	few	TRBJ2-2	CASSPGGRGGPGELFF	TGTGCCAGCAGCCCCGGGGGGCGGGGGGGCCCCGGGGAGCTGTTTTTT
TRBV7-9	TRBD1	-	TRBJ1-5	CASSLADRPNQPQHF	TGTGCCAGCAGCTTAGCGGACAGGCCGAATCAGCCCCAGCATTTT
TRBV18	-	-	TRBJ1-5	CARNLDRDKTNQPQHF	TGTGCCAGAAACCTCGACCGGGACAAGACGAATCAGCCCCAGCATTTT
TRBV5-1	-	-	TRBJ1-3	CASSFDTTGNTIYF	TGCGCCAGCAGCTTCGACACGACTGGAAACACCATATATTTT
TRBV5-1	-	few	TRBJ1-2	CASSLSGSLGVTSYGYTF	TGCGCCAGCAGCTTGAGCGGCTCACTGGGAGTGACTAGCTATGGCTACACCTTC
TRBV7-2	-	once	TRBJ1-6	CASSLTERNSPLHF	TGTGCCAGCAGCTTGACAGAACGGAATTCACCCCTCCACTTT
TRBV7-9	-	few	TRBJ1-1	CASSSRGLTEAFF	TGTGCCAGCAGCTCTCGGGGTCTCACTGAAGCTTTCTTT
TRBV7-2	TRBD2	-	TRBJ2-7	CASSLLSGGGYEQYF	TGTGCCAGCAGCTTACTTAGCGGGGGAGGATACGAGCAGTACTTC
TRBV5-4	TRBD1	once	TRBJ1-2	CASSFRQGHNYGYTF	TGTGCCAGCAGCTTCAGACAGGGACATAACTATGGCTACACCTTC
TRBV27	-	-	TRBJ2-1	CASSYEGGPDEQFF	TGTGCCAGCAGTTATGAGGGGGGGCCGGATGAGCAGTTCTTC
TRBV20-1	-	-	TRBJ1-2	CSRRGDYGYTF	TGCAGTCGACGGGGGGACTATGGCTACACCTTC
TRBV7-6	TRBD2	-	TRBJ2-1	CASNIGGGYGGEQFF	TGTGCCAGCAACATAGGCGGGGGTTACGGGGGTGAGCAGTTCTTC
TRBV4-1	TRBD1	few	TRBJ1-2	CASSPFGDRATYGYTF	TGCGCCAGCAGCCCTTTCGGCGACAGGGCCACCTATGGCTACACCTTC
TRBV4-1	TRBD1	-	TRBJ2-1	CASSQRQGGQWNEQFF	TGCGCCAGCAGCCAAAGACAGGGGGGGCAATGGAATGAGCAGTTCTTC
TRBV27	-	once	TRBJ2-1	CASSLSPQRGQFF	TGTGCCAGCAGTTTATCCCCCCAAAGGGGACAGTTCTTC
TRBV6-5	TRBD1	few	TRBJ2-3	CASRSGQGSTDTQYF	TGTGCCAGCCGCTCCGGACAGGGAAGCACAGATACGCAGTATTTT
TRBV10-3	-	few	TRBJ1-1	CAISVDTEAFF	TGTGCCATCAGTGTAGACACTGAAGCTTTCTTT
TRBV7-3	-	-	TRBJ2-5	CASSQEGPNQETQYF	TGTGCCAGCAGCCAGGAGGGCCCGAACCAAGAGACCCAGTACTTC
TRBV5-6	-	once	TRBJ1-1	CASSLSPGTEAFF	TGTGCCAGCAGCTTGAGTCCGGGCACTGAAGCTTTCTTT
TRBV2	TRBD1	-	TRBJ2-5	CASKRTGGETQYF	TGTGCCAGTAAAAGGACAGGCGGAGAGACCCAGTACTTC
TRBV18	-	-	TRBJ1-1	CASSPPAGTEAFF	TGTGCCAGCTCACCACCGGCGGGCACTGAAGCTTTCTTT
TRBV2	TRBD2	-	TRBJ2-7	CASRQDIAGSYEQYF	TGTGCCAGCAGACAAGACATAGCGGGGAGCTACGAGCAGTACTTC
TRBV4-1	TRBD2	-	TRBJ2-1	CASSQPTSGGFVEQFF	TGCGCCAGCAGCCAACCCACTAGCGGGGGTTTTGTGGAGCAGTTCTTC
TRBV7-2	-	-	TRBJ1-6	CASSLGSGPNSPLHF	TGTGCCAGCAGCTTAGGGTCAGGGCCTAATTCACCCCTCCACTTT
TRBV9	-	-	TRBJ1-4	CASSVGSTAGGNEKLFF	TGTGCCAGCAGCGTAGGGTCAACGGCAGGTGGGAATGAAAAACTGTTTTTT
TRBV5-1	-	-	TRBJ1-4	CASGWRQATNEKLFF	TGCGCCAGCGGCTGGAGACAGGCAACTAATGAAAAACTGTTTTTT
TRBV6-6	-	few	TRBJ1-6	CASTQATGKGTPLHF	TGTGCCAGCACCCAAGCTACAGGGAAGGGGACACCCCTCCACTTT
TRBV5-8	-	-	TRBJ2-7	CASRSGMWEQYF	TGTGCCAGCAGGTCAGGGATGTGGGAGCAGTACTTC
TRBV5-1	-	-	TRBJ1-1	CASSFKISTEAFF	TGCGCCAGCAGCTTCAAGATTAGCACTGAAGCTTTCTTT